This T cell receptor beta chain was retrieved from a study of shared clonotypes between healthy human individuals. Broader study findings: Larger estimated richness was generally seen in naive subsets than in memory subsets. Between a few donors, naive CD4 clonotypes were shared at a level of about 5%.

Profiling relied on immunoSEQ multiplex PCR, and the TCRdb table lists in-frame clones only, not all of them. The sample records 2 million to 2.5 million clones, 80% to 95% being singletons. As to this clone: Its antigen is unknown.

Sequenced sample: naive CD4+ T cells from PBMCs. Subset given: CD45RA+ positively selected. The TCR comes from a man aged 18 to 30 in good health. Some clones in this sample may be carry-over from other donors' samples.

CDR3 sequence (DNA): TGTGCCAGCAGCGAGAACCAACTATACTTCCACTTT. Translation gives CASSENQLYFHF. This chain joins TRBV5-8 and TRBJ1-6; D is undetermined. CDR1 SGHTS and CDR2 YDEGEE come from the germline V gene. The CDR3 is 12 amino acids. V dropped 4 bases and J dropped 17 bases, with 16 bases sitting between them.